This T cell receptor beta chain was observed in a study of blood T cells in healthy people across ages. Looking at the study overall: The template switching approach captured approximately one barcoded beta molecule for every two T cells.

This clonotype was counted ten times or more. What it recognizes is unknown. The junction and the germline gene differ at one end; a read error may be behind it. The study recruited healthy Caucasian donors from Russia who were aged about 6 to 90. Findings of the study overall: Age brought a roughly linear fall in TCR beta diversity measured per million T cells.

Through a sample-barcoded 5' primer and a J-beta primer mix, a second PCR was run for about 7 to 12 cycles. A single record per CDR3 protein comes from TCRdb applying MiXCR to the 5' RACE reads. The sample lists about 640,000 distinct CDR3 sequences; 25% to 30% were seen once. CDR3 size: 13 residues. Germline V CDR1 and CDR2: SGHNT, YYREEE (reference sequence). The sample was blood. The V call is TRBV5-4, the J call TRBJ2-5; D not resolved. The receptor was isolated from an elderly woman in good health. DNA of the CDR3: TGTGCTAGCAGCTTAGGCAGACAAGAGACCCAGTACTTC. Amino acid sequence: CASSLGRQETQYF.